What follows are 16 T cell receptor beta chains derived from one specimen sequenced in a study of T cell responses to AZD1222 COVID-19 vaccine. Clones were read by immunoSEQ multiplex PCR, and TCRdb kept only the in-frame ones, dropping some. The sample gives roughly 100,000 clones, 82% of which show up once; around 5% is in the top ten. Sequenced material: peripheral blood, taken on day 0 of AZD1222 vaccination. The source of these receptors is an adult in good health.

This chain connects TRBV30 to TRBJ1-3, with D possibly being TRBD1 (6 bases). This CDR3 has 15 amino acids. The germline CDR1 and CDR2 sequences are GTSNPN and SVGIG (reference sequence). V lost 4 bases and J 2 bases, leaving 15 bases between the germline ends. The CDR3 sequence is CAWTDWGGPGNTIYF. CDR3 nucleotides: TGTGCCTGGACCGACTGGGGGGGCCCTGGAAACACCATATATTTT.

This sequence joins TRBV7-2 and TRBJ1-2; D uncertain. Germline loops: CDR1 SGHTA, CDR2 FQGNSA. V was shortened by 4 bases and J by 2 bases, with 11 bases between the two germline ends. The CDR3 is 14 amino acids. In DNA, the CDR3 is TGTGCCAGCAGCTCCGGGTGGGGAAACTATGGCTACACCTTC. Translation gives CASSSGWGNYGYTF.

The chain uses TRBV5-1 and TRBJ1-2; D might be TRBD1 (5 bases). The CDR3 totals 13 residues. Between the trimmed V and J ends, which lost 8 bases and 4 bases, there was a span of 15 bases. Germline lookup yields CDR1 SGHRS and CDR2 YFSETQ. DNA of the CDR3: TGCGCCAGGAGGGGCGCAGAGGGCTATGGCTACACCTTC. Amino acids: CARRGAEGYGYTF.

The rearrangement links TRBV19 to TRBJ1-2; 10 nucleotides agree with TRBD1. The germline gives CDR1 LNHDA, CDR2 SQIVND (reference sequence). V lost 6 bases and J lost 3; bases outside the gene matches: 13. The CDR3 loop spans 17 amino acids. CDR3 nucleotide sequence: TGTGCCAGTAGATCGGTCAAGACAGGGGGCGACCACTATGGCTACACCTTC. Amino acids: CASRSVKTGGDHYGYTF.

The chain employs TRBV19 and TRBJ1-5; D is perhaps TRBD1 (5 bases). V lost 7 bases to trimming and J lost 2 bases, with 24 bases between them. This CDR3 is built from 18 residues. CDR1 is LNHDA, CDR2 SQIVND, per germline (reference sequence). CDR3 loop: CASTSPSIGVGGNQPQHF. CDR3 DNA sequence: TGTGCCAGTACCTCCCCCTCGATAGGGGTAGGAGGCAATCAGCCCCAGCATTTT.

This clone appeared once. The chain recombines TRBV5-6 with TRBJ1-1; no firm D call. Germline loops: CDR1 SGHDT, CDR2 YYEEEE. Trimming stripped 3 bases from V and 3 bases from J, with 12 bases between. The CDR3 extends over 14 amino acids. The CDR3 reads CASSSLKGHTEAFF. The CDR3 coding sequence is TGTGCCAGCAGCTCCCTCAAGGGTCACACTGAAGCTTTCTTT. Looking up the rest from reference TRBV5-6 and TRBJ1-1 gives the full variable domain: DAGVTQSPTHLIKTRGQQVTLRCSPKSGHDTVSWYQQALGQGPQFIFQYYEEEERQRGNFPDRFSGHQFPNYSSELNVNALLLGDSALYLCASSSLKGHTEAFFGQGTRLTVV.

The rearrangement uses TRBV4-3 and TRBJ2-2; TRBD2 agrees at 7 bases. Germline V gives CDR1 LGHNA, CDR2 YSLEER. V lost 0 bases to trimming and J lost 6 bases; unmatched junction nucleotides: 1. This CDR3 has 14 residues. Written as DNA, the CDR3 is TGCGCCAGCAGCCAAGATGGACTAGCCGGGGAGCTGTTTTTT. Translating it yields CASSQDGLAGELFF.

The chain has TRBV7-6 and TRBJ2-2; no definite D call. V lost 2 bases to trimming and J lost 7 bases, with 8 bases between them. The CDR3 is made up of 13 amino acids. Germline-derived CDR1 and CDR2 are SGHVS and FNYEAQ. The CDR3 loop reads CASSLSEHGELFF. The CDR3 bases are TGTGCCAGCAGCTTAAGCGAGCACGGGGAGCTGTTTTTT.

This clone was observed once. The rearrangement joins TRBV6-5 to TRBJ2-1; D is ambiguous. CDR1 and CDR2 from the germline V gene are MNHEY and SVGAGI. The CDR3 sequence is 16 residues long. With 0 bases removed from V and 3 bases from J, the gap between germline ends came to 12 bases. CDR3 sequence reads: CASSYSSTEDYNEQFF. CDR3 nucleotides: TGTGCCAGCAGTTACTCGTCAACAGAGGACTACAATGAGCAGTTCTTC.

This clone appeared once. The gene calls are TRBV25-1 and TRBJ1-6; tentatively, D is TRBD1 (6 bases). The germline CDR1 and CDR2 sequences are MGHDK and SYGVNS. Trimming pared 0 bases from V and 9 bases from J, leaving 12 bases between. The CDR3 loop spans 15 amino acids. The CDR3 DNA reads TGTGCCAGCAGTGAATATAAGGGGGATGGTTCACCCCTCCACTTT. Translating it yields CASSEYKGDGSPLHF.

This clone has a single count. The gene calls are TRBV14 and TRBJ2-7; tentative D call: TRBD1 (5 bases). V was cut by 1 base and J by 1 base, with 11 bases left in between. The V gene's germline CDR1 is SGHDN and CDR2 FVKESK. The CDR3 consists of 15 residues. CDR3 nucleotides: TGTGCCAGCAGCCAAGTGGGGCAGGGTTCCTACGAGCAGTACTTC. This sequence encodes CASSQVGQGSYEQYF.

This clone was counted only a few times. The V call is TRBV4-1, the J call TRBJ2-7; 7 nucleotides match TRBD1. The CDR3 contains 16 residues. Germline trimming cut 4 bases from V and 1 base from J; bases unmatched to any gene: 10. CDR1 is MGHRA, CDR2 YSYEKL, per germline. The DNA for the CDR3 is TGCGCCAGCAGCCCTAAAACAGGGACAGCTTCCTACGAGCAGTACTTC. Protein product: CASSPKTGTASYEQYF.

The V and J genes are TRBV27 and TRBJ1-1; the match to TRBD1 covers 8 bases. CDR1 and CDR2 (germline): MNHEY, SMNVEV (reference sequence). This CDR3 is built from 14 residues. The V and J ends lost 3 bases and 8 bases, in that order; junction bases with no gene match: 8. Here the CDR3 DNA reads TGTGCCAGCAGTTTCGAGCAGGGGGCGACCGAAGCTTTCTTT. Protein: CASSFEQGATEAFF.

The chain uses TRBV5-4 and TRBJ2-4; TRBD1 aligns across 10 bases. Germline values: CDR1 SGHNT, CDR2 YYREEE (reference sequence). The CDR3 contains 14 residues. The J segment lost 5 bases and the V segment lost 4 bases, leaving 3 bases of the junction unmatched. CDR3 sequence (DNA): TGTGCCAGCAGCCTGACAGGGGGCGAAAACATTCAGTACTTC. Its translation is CASSLTGGENIQYF.

This chain links TRBV2 with TRBJ1-1; the D is unclear. In germline, CDR1 is SNHLY, CDR2 FYNNEI. The CDR3 runs 13 residues. V was cut by 6 bases and J by 1 base, with 9 bases left in between. The CDR3: CASSRTANTEAFF. DNA for the CDR3: TGTGCCAGCAGCAGGACGGCGAACACTGAAGCTTTCTTT.

The V call is TRBV6-5, the J call TRBJ2-7; D ambiguous. From germline, CDR1 is MNHEY and CDR2 SVGAGI. The CDR3 runs 12 residues. Trimming cost V 6 bases and J 3 bases, with 9 bases left between them. This CDR3 reads CASRRTHYEQYF. The DNA of the CDR3 is TGTGCCAGCAGAAGGACCCACTACGAGCAGTACTTC.